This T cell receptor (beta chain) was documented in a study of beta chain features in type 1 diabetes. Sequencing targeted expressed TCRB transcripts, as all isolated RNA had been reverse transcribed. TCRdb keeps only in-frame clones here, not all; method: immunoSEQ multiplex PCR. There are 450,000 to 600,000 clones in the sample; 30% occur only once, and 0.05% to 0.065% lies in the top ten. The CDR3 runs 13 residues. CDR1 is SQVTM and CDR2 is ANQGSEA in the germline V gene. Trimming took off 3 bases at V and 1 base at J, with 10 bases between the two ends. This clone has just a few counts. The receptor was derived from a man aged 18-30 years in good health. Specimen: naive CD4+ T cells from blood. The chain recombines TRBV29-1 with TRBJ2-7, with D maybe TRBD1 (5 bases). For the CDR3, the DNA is TGCAGCGTTGACACAGGCGCTTCCTACGAGCAGTACTTC. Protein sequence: CSVDTGASYEQYF.